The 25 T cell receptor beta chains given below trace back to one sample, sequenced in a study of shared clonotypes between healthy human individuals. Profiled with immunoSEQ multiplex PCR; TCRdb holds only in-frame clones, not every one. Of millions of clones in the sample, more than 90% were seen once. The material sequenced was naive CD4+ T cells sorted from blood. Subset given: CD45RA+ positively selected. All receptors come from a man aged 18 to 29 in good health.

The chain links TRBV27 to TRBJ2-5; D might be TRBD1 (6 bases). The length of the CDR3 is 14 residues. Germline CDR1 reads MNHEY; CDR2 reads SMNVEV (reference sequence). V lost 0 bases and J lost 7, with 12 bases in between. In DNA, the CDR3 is TGTGCCAGCAGTTTATCGGCAGGGGTAGGGACCCAGTACTTC. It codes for CASSLSAGVGTQYF.

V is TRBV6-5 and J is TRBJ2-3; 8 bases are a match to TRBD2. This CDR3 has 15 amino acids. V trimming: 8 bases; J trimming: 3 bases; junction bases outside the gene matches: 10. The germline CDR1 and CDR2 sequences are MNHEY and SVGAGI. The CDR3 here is CASRPGTRITDTQYF. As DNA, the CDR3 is TGTGCCAGCCGTCCCGGGACTAGAATAACAGATACGCAGTATTTT.

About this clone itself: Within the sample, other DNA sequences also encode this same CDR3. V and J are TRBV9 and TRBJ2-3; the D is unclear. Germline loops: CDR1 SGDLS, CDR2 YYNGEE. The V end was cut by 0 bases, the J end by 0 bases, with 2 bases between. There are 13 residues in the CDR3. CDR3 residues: CASSVASTDTQYF. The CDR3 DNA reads TGTGCCAGCAGCGTAGCTAGCACAGATACGCAGTATTTT.

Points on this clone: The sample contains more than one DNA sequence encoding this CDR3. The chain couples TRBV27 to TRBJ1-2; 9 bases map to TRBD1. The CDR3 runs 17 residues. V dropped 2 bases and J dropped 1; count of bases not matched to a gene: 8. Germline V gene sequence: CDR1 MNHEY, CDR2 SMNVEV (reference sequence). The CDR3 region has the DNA TGTGCCAGCAGTTTAAGATTCCGGGACAGGGTTAACTATGGCTACACCTTC. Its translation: CASSLRFRDRVNYGYTF.

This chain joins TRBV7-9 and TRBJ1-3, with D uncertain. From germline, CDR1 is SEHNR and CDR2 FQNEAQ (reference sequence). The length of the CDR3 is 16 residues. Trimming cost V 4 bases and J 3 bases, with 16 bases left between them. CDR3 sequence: CASSSGFGDFGNTIYF. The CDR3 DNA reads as TGTGCCAGCAGCTCCGGATTCGGGGATTTTGGAAACACCATATATTTT.

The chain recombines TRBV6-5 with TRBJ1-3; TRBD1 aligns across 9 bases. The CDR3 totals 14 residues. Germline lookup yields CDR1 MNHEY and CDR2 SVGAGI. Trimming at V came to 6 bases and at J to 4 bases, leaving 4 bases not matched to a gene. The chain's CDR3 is CASSYDRGGNTIYF. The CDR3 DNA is TGTGCCAGCAGCTACGACAGGGGGGGAAACACCATATATTTT.

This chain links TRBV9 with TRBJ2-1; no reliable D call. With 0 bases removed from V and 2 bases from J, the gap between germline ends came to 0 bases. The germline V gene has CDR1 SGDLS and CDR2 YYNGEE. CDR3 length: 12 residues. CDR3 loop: CASSVAYNEQFF. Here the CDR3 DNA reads TGTGCCAGCAGCGTAGCCTACAATGAGCAGTTCTTC.

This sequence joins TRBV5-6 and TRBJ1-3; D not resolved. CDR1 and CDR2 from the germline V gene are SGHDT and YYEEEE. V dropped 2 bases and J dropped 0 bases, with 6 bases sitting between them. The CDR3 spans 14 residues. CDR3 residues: CASSLALSGNTIYF. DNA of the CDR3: TGTGCCAGCAGCTTAGCCCTCTCTGGAAACACCATATATTTT.

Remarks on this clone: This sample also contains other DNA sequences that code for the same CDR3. The CDR3 sequence is CASSVAGDTEAFF. The CDR3 nucleotides read TGTGCCAGCAGCGTAGCAGGGGACACTGAAGCTTTCTTT. V and J are TRBV9 and TRBJ1-1, with D possibly TRBD1 on 6 matching bases. The CDR3 loop spans 13 amino acids. Germline loops: CDR1 SGDLS, CDR2 YYNGEE. V lost 0 bases to trimming and J lost 3 bases, with 6 bases between them.

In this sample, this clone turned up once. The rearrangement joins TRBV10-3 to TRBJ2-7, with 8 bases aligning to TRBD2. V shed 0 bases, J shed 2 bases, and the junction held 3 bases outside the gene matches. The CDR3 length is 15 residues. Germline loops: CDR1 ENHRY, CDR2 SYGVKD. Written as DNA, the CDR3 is TGTGCCATCAGTGAGTCGAGCGGGGGCCCCTACGAGCAGTACTTC. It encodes CAISESSGGPYEQYF.

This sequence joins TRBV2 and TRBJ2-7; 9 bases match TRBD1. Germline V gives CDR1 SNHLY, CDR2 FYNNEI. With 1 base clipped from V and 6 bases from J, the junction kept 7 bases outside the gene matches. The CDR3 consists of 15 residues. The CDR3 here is CASSEEGTGYSEQYF. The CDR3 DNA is TGTGCCAGCAGTGAAGAGGGGACAGGGTATTCCGAGCAGTACTTC.

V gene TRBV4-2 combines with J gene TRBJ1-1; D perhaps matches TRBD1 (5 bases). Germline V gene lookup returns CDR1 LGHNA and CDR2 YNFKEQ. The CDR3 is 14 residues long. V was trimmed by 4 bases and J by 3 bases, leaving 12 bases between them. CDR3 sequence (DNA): TGTGCCAGCAGCCGTAAGAGAGGGGACACTGAAGCTTTCTTT. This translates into CASSRKRGDTEAFF.

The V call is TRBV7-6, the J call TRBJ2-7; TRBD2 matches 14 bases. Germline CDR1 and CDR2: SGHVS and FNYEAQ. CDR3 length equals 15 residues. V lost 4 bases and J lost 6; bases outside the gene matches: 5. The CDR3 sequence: CASSSTSGRDGEQYF. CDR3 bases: TGTGCCAGCAGCTCGACTAGCGGGAGGGACGGCGAGCAGTACTTC.

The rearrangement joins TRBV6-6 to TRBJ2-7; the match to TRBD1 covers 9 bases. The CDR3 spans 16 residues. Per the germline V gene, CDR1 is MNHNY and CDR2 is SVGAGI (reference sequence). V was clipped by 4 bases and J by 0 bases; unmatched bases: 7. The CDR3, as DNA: TGTGCCAGCAGTTTCACCGGACAGGGGAGCTCCTACGAGCAGTACTTC. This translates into CASSFTGQGSSYEQYF.

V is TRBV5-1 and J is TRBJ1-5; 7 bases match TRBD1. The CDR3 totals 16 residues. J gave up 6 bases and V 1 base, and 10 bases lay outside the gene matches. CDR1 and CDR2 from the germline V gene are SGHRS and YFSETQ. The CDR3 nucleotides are TGCGCCAGCAGCTTGACAGGGGAATGTGGCGCTCAGCCCCAGCATTTT. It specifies CASSLTGECGAQPQHF. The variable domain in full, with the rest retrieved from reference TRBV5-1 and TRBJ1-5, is KAGVTQTPRYLIKTRGQQVTLSCSPISGHRSVSWYQQTPGQGLQFLFEYFSETQRNKGNFPGRFSGRQFSNSRSEMNVSTLELGDSALYLCASSLTGECGAQPQHFGDGTRLSIL.

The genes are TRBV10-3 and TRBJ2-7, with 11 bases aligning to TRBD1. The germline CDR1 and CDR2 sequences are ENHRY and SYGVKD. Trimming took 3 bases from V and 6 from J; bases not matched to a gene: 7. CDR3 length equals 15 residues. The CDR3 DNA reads TGTGCCATCAGTGACCCCTGGACAGGGGGCTTCGAGCAGTACTTC. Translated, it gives CAISDPWTGGFEQYF.

The CDR3: CASGWRGYGTDTQYF. DNA of the CDR3: TGCGCCAGCGGATGGAGGGGGTACGGCACAGATACGCAGTATTTT. The chain uses TRBV4-3 and TRBJ2-3, with D possibly being TRBD1 or TRBD2 (6 bases each). Germline V CDR1 and CDR2: LGHNA, YSLEER. This CDR3 has 15 residues. The V gene lost 8 bases and the J gene lost 1 base, with 16 bases spanning the gap.

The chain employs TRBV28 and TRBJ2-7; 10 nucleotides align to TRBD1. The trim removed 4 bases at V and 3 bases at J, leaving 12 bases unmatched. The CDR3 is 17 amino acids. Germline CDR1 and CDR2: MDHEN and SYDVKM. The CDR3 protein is CASSSYPGQGFFYEQYF. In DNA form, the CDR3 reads TGTGCCAGCAGTTCATACCCGGGACAGGGGTTTTTCTACGAGCAGTACTTC.

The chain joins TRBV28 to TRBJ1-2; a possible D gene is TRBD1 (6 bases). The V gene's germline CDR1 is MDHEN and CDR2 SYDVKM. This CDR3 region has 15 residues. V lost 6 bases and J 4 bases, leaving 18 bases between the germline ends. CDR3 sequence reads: CASRTGTGGAYGYTF. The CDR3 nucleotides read TGTGCCAGCAGGACAGGAACGGGGGGAGCCTATGGCTACACCTTC.

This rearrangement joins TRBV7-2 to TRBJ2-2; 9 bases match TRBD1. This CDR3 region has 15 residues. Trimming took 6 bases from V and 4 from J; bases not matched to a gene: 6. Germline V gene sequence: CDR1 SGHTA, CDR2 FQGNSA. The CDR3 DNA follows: TGTGCCAGCAGTTGGACAGGGGTGGGCACCGGGGAGCTGTTTTTT. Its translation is CASSWTGVGTGELFF.

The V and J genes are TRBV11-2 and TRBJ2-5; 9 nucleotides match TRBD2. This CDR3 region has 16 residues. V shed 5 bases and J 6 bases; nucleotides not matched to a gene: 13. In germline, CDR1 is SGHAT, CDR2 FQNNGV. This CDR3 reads CASSPIAGAGRKTQYF. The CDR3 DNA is TGTGCCAGCAGCCCGATAGCGGGGGCCGGGAGGAAGACCCAGTACTTC.

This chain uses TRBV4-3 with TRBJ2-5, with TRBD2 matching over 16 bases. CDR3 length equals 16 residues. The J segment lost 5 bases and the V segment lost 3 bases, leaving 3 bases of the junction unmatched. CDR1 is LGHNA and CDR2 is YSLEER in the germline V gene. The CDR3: CASSQGLAGGPETQYF. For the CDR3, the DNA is TGCGCCAGCAGCCAGGGACTAGCGGGAGGGCCGGAGACCCAGTACTTC.

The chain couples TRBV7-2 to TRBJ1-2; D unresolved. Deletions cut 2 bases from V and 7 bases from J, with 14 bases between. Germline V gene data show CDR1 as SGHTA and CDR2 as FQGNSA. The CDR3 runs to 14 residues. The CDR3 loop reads CASSLRPVVGGYTF. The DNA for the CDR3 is TGTGCCAGCAGCTTACGTCCCGTGGTTGGTGGCTACACCTTC.

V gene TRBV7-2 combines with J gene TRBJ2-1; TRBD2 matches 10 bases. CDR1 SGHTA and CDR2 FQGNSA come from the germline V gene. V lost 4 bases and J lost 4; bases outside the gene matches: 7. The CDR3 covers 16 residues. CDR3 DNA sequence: TGTGCCAGCAGCTCAGTAGCGGGGGGACCTTACAATGAGCAGTTCTTC. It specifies CASSSVAGGPYNEQFF.

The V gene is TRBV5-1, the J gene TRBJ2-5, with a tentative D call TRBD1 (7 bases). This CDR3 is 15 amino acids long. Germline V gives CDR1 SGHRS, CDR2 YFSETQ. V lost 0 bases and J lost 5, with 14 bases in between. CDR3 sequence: CASSLALTGRETQYF. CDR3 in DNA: TGCGCCAGCAGCTTGGCCTTGACAGGGAGGGAGACCCAGTACTTC.